This T cell receptor (beta chain) emerged from a study of blood T cell repertoires in COVID-19. Study in general: PBMCs, B-cell-depleted T cells, or T cells were the source of the cDNA or gDNA that made up the material.

It was during active infection that Seattle patients were enrolled and then longitudinally followed. Profiling relied on immunoSEQ multiplex PCR, and the TCRdb table lists in-frame clones only, not all of them. The table lists 100,000 to 150,000 clones, about 89% of them singletons, with more than 3.5% in the top ten. Per germline, CDR1 LGHDT and CDR2 YNNKEL (reference sequence). Deletions cut 0 bases from V and 4 bases from J, with 9 bases between. The CDR3 is made up of 15 amino acids. The specimen was peripheral blood. The receptor's source is a man in his 60s with COVID-19, enrolled during active disease. V usage is TRBV3-1 (or the pseudogene TRBV3-2) and J usage is TRBJ2-2, with unresolved D. CDR3 DNA: TGTGCCAGCAGCCAAGATCCGATCAGCACCGGGGAGCTGTTTTTT. Its protein product is CASSQDPISTGELFF.